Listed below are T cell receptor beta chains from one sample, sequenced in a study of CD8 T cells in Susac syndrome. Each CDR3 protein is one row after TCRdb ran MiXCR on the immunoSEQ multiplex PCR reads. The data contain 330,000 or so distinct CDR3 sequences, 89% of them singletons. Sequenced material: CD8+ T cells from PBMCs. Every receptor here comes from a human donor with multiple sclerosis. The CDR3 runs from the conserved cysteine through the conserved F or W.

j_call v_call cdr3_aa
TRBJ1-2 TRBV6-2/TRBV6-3 CASSHTEGPQGYTF
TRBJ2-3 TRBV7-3 CASSLTGGPGDTQYF
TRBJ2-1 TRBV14 CASSPGYWQFF
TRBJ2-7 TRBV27 CASSLSSNYEQYF
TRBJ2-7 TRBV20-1 CSAIHGTPTYEQYF
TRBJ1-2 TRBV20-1 CSAARWTELANYGYTF
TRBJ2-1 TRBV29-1 CSVEGVAGVNEQFF
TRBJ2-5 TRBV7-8 CASSPHLVGQGQETQYF
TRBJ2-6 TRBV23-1 CASSQSGTGGSGANVLTF
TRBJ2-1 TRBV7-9 CASSSLQGSYNEQFF
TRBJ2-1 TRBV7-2 CASSLGLVSSNEQFF
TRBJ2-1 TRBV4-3 CASSQYSGVSYNEQFF
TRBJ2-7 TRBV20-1 CSARDKLALYEQYF
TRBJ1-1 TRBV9 CASSGASPEAFF
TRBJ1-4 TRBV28 CASRLLAGQTNEKLFF
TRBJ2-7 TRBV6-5 CASSYGSEQYF
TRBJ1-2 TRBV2 CASSEGSGTGIYGYTF
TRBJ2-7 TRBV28 CASSFRGGRSYEQYF
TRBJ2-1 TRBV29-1 CSVVPRSYNEQFF
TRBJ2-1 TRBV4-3 CASSQERQGSSYNEQFF
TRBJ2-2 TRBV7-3 CASSFLAGAGTGELFF
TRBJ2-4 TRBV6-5 CASSNTYRALAKNIQYF
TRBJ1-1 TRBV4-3 CASSPRQGLNTEAFF
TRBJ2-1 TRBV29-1 CSVSGVAGFNINEQFF
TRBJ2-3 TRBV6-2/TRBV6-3 CASSYSTHPGTDTQYF
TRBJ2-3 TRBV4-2 CASSQDFLAGDLDTQYF
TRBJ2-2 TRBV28 CASSFRGLANTGELFF
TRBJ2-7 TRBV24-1 CATSDLQGYEQYF
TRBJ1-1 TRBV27 CASSPDRVDTEAFF
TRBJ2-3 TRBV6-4 CASSNGTSGNADTQYF
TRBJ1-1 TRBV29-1 CSVIGTGYLAFF
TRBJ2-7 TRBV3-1 CASSHQGYEQYF
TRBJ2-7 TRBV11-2 CASSSITYEQYF
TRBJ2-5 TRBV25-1 CASTRQRYQETQYF
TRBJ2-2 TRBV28 CASRWEALGTGELFF
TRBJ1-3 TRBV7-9 CASSQGSGNTIYF
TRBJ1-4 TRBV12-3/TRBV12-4 CASSLWGSREKLFF
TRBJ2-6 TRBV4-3 CASSQELSGANVLTF
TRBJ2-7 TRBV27 CASSSGAGRGAYSYEQYF
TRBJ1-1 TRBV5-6 CASSLGGVSANTEAFF
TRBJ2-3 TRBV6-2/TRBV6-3 CASSYPAGGGTDTQYF
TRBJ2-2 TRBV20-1 CSAHRDSGDAGELFF
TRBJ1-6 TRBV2 CASIGNGHHGRALHF
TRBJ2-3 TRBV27 CATAEVQTDTQYF
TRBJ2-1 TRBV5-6 CASSRLAGSNEQFF
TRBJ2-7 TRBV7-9 CASSLGATTPLEQYF
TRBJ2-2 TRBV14 CASSWGLAYTGELFF
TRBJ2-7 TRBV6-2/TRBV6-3 CASSPDGESYEQYF